The source of this T cell receptor beta chain is a study of identical twins. Study results and caveats: Sharing of beta out-of-frame sequences by twins showed a weaker excess.

In its sample, this clonotype was seen a few times. The antigen is undetermined. After template switching added a universal primer site, the resulting cDNA carried unique molecular identifiers. One entry per CDR3 protein, called by TCRdb with MiXCR from the 5' RACE reads. The sample records a few hundred thousand distinct CDR3 sequences, 12% being singletons. Another study also made use of these data, one on yellow fever vaccine responses in identical twins.

Sequenced material: memory (CD45RO+) T cells sorted from blood. The source of this sequence is a woman aged 18-30 years in good health.

CDR3 coding DNA: TGCAGCGTTCTGGGTGGTAGTGGGACGCAGTATTTT. Residues: CSVLGGSGTQYF. The chain recombines TRBV29-1 with TRBJ2-3, with D uncertain. The CDR3 is made up of 12 amino acids. V lost 5 bases, J lost 9 bases, and 15 bases lay in between. The germline CDR1 and CDR2 sequences are SQVTM and ANQGSEA.